This TCR beta chain comes out of a study of CD8+ T cells in alopecia areata. Study-wide points: Resident alphabeta T cells of normal skin are also sequenced in scalp samples. Significant decreases in scalp clonality and expanded CD8+ clones followed tofacitinib treatment. Normal scalp showed lower clonality than lesional scalp, especially alopecia totalis/universalis.

The treatment denotes: oral pan-JAK inhibitor, 5-10 mg twice daily. Trimming stripped 3 bases from V and 1 base from J, with 12 bases between. This CDR3 spans 15 amino acids. Germline loops: CDR1 MNHEY, CDR2 SMNVEV (reference sequence). As for this clone: Its specificity is not known.

Isolated RNA was reverse transcribed into cDNA used as the sequencing template. Sequencing was performed with immunoSEQ multiplex PCR; in TCRdb, only in-frame clones are kept and a portion is missing. The sample consists of 75,000 to 80,000 clones, about 71% of them appearing once. The sample consisted of CD8+ T cells sorted from blood, taken at week 24, from a patient treated with tofacitinib. The chain couples TRBV27 to TRBJ2-5; D is unclear. The TCR comes from a human donor with alopecia areata. The CDR3 spells CASSLDGLPQETQYF. The CDR3 DNA reads TGTGCCAGCAGTTTGGACGGCCTCCCCCAAGAGACCCAGTACTTC.